This TCR beta chain was captured in a study of tumor and adjacent non-tumor tissue in lung cancer. Study-level information: Aged about 31 to 80 years, patients included more than nine men and a handful of women with stage I to III disease.

The table lists this clonotype with a few counts. Germline is not matched at one junction end, which may reflect a read error. This sample's RNA came from whole unsorted tissue. TCRbeta libraries were built with three rounds of nested PCR, modified from ARM-PCR. MiXCR, run by TCRdb on the multiplex PCR reads, gives a single entry per CDR3 protein. The sample lists 110,000 or so distinct CDR3 sequences, roughly 75% occurring once. CDR1 SGHAT and CDR2 FQNNGV come from the germline V gene. The CDR3 consists of 15 residues. This sequence was found in a woman in her fifties or sixties with non-small cell lung cancer. The gene calls are TRBV11-2 and TRBJ2-3; TRBD1 matches at 7 bases. Sequencing was carried out using lung tumor tissue. CDR3 DNA sequence: TGTGCCAGCAGCGCCACTGGGACAGCCATAGATACGCACTATTTT. It yields the protein CASSATGTAIDTHYF.